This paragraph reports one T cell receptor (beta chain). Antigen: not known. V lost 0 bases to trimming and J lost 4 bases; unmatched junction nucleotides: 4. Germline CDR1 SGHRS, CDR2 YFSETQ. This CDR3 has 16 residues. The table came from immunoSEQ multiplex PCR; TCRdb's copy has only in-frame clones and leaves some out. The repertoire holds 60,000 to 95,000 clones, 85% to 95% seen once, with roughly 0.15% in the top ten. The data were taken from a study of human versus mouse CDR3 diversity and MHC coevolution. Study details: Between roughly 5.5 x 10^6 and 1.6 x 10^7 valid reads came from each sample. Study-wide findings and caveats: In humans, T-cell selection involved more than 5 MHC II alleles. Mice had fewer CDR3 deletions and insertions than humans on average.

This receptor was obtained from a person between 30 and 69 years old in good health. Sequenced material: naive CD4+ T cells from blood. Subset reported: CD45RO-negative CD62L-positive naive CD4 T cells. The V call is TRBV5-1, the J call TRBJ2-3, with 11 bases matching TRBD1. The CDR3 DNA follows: TGCGCCAGCAGCTTGGTTTCGGGACAGGGGGCAGATACGCAGTATTTT. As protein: CASSLVSGQGADTQYF.